These T cell receptor beta chains were read from a single sample in a study of blood T cell repertoires in COVID-19. This table comes from immunoSEQ multiplex PCR, and its TCRdb copy is limited to in-frame clones, with some not included. In the table there are roughly 200,000 clones, around nine tenths of which are singletons. Sequenced input: peripheral blood. All receptors come from a man aged 40-49 years with acute or convalescent COVID-19. CDR3s include the opening cysteine and the closing phenylalanine or tryptophan. Each record gives: clone size, J gene, V gene, D gene, CDR3 protein, CDR3 DNA. D genes are given only for firm matches. Clone size, where shown, is once, few, many, or a class for clones that have expanded.

abundance: many; j_gene: TRBJ1-1; v_gene: TRBV13; d_gene: NA; CDR3aa: CASSLGMGVNTEAFF; CDR3nt: TGTGCCAGCAGCTTAGGCATGGGCGTGAACACTGAAGCTTTCTTT
abundance: NA; j_gene: TRBJ2-3; v_gene: TRBV11-2; d_gene: TRBD1; CDR3aa: CASSGRDRGGTDTQYF; CDR3nt: TGTGCCAGCAGCGGACGGGACAGGGGTGGTACAGATACGCAGTATTTT
abundance: NA; j_gene: TRBJ2-5; v_gene: TRBV9; d_gene: TRBD2; CDR3aa: CASSGSGGGETQYF; CDR3nt: TGTGCCAGCAGCGGTAGCGGGGGGGGAGAGACCCAGTACTTC
abundance: NA; j_gene: TRBJ1-3; v_gene: TRBV3-1/TRBV3-2; d_gene: NA; CDR3aa: CASSQDLSGVSGNTIYF; CDR3nt: TGTGCCAGCAGCCAAGATCTTTCGGGGGTCTCTGGAAACACCATATATTTT
abundance: few; j_gene: TRBJ1-1; v_gene: TRBV30; d_gene: NA; CDR3aa: CAWIRFTEAFF; CDR3nt: TGTGCCTGGATCCGGTTCACTGAAGCTTTCTTT
abundance: NA; j_gene: TRBJ1-1; v_gene: TRBV27; d_gene: TRBD1; CDR3aa: CASSLYPTGTVNTEAFF; CDR3nt: TGTGCCAGCAGTCTCTACCCGACCGGGACAGTGAACACTGAAGCTTTCTTT
abundance: NA; j_gene: TRBJ2-3; v_gene: TRBV5-4; d_gene: TRBD1; CDR3aa: CASSPDRADTQYF; CDR3nt: TGTGCCAGCAGCCCCGACAGGGCAGATACGCAGTATTTT
abundance: NA; j_gene: TRBJ1-6; v_gene: TRBV4-1; d_gene: NA; CDR3aa: CASSQEAGSVSYNSPLHF; CDR3nt: TGCGCCAGCAGCCAAGAAGCGGGCAGCGTCTCCTATAATTCACCCCTCCACTTT
abundance: NA; j_gene: TRBJ2-7; v_gene: TRBV5-4; d_gene: NA; CDR3aa: CASSPGRFGRYEQYF; CDR3nt: TGTGCCAGCAGCCCTGGGAGGTTTGGCCGCTACGAGCAGTACTTC
abundance: NA; j_gene: TRBJ2-1; v_gene: TRBV27; d_gene: NA; CDR3aa: CASRPQGLGEQFF; CDR3nt: TGTGCCAGTAGGCCGCAGGGTTTGGGGGAGCAGTTCTTC
abundance: NA; j_gene: TRBJ2-7; v_gene: TRBV18; d_gene: NA; CDR3aa: CASSRDFAYEQYF; CDR3nt: TGTGCCAGCTCTAGGGACTTTGCCTACGAGCAGTACTTC
abundance: NA; j_gene: TRBJ2-7; v_gene: TRBV28; d_gene: TRBD1; CDR3aa: CASSPPDRGDEQYF; CDR3nt: TGTGCCAGCAGTCCCCCGGACAGGGGGGACGAGCAGTACTTC
abundance: NA; j_gene: TRBJ2-7; v_gene: TRBV5-1; d_gene: NA; CDR3aa: CASSLESYEQYF; CDR3nt: TGCGCCAGCAGCTTGGAGAGTTACGAGCAGTACTTC
abundance: NA; j_gene: TRBJ2-2; v_gene: TRBV11-2; d_gene: NA; CDR3aa: CASSPGSNTGELFF; CDR3nt: TGTGCCAGCAGCCCCGGGTCGAACACCGGGGAGCTGTTTTTT
abundance: NA; j_gene: TRBJ2-1; v_gene: TRBV7-9; d_gene: TRBD2; CDR3aa: CASSPGTSNHNEQFF; CDR3nt: TGTGCCAGCAGCCCCGGGACTAGTAACCACAATGAGCAGTTCTTC
abundance: NA; j_gene: TRBJ2-3; v_gene: TRBV3-1/TRBV3-2; d_gene: TRBD2; CDR3aa: CASSQGGNLRGTDTQYF; CDR3nt: TGTGCCAGCAGCCAGGGAGGGAATCTCAGGGGCACAGATACGCAGTATTTT
abundance: NA; j_gene: TRBJ2-5; v_gene: TRBV18; d_gene: NA; CDR3aa: CASSFSEEETQYF; CDR3nt: TGTGCCAGCTCTTTCTCAGAGGAAGAGACCCAGTACTTC
abundance: few; j_gene: TRBJ1-2; v_gene: TRBV5-4; d_gene: NA; CDR3aa: CASSLVAGDGYTF; CDR3nt: TGTGCCAGCAGCTTGGTAGCAGGGGATGGCTACACCTTC
abundance: NA; j_gene: TRBJ1-2; v_gene: TRBV5-1; d_gene: TRBD1; CDR3aa: CASSLSGTAILGGYTF; CDR3nt: TGCGCCAGCAGCTTATCCGGGACAGCTATCCTAGGGGGCTACACCTTC
abundance: NA; j_gene: TRBJ2-7; v_gene: TRBV5-1; d_gene: TRBD1; CDR3aa: CASSGSGGYEQYF; CDR3nt: TGCGCCAGCAGCGGGTCAGGGGGCTACGAGCAGTACTTC
abundance: NA; j_gene: TRBJ2-1; v_gene: TRBV5-6; d_gene: TRBD2; CDR3aa: CASSLGWGDYLYNEQFF; CDR3nt: TGTGCCAGCAGCTTGGGGTGGGGGGACTACCTTTACAATGAGCAGTTCTTC
abundance: NA; j_gene: TRBJ1-6; v_gene: TRBV30; d_gene: TRBD1; CDR3aa: CAWRTTGGNNSPLHF; CDR3nt: TGTGCCTGGAGGACCACAGGGGGGAATAATTCACCCCTCCACTTT
abundance: few; j_gene: TRBJ1-6; v_gene: TRBV6-5; d_gene: NA; CDR3aa: CASSYLRYNSPLHF; CDR3nt: TGTGCCAGCAGTTACTTGCGGTATAATTCACCCCTCCACTTT
abundance: NA; j_gene: TRBJ1-1; v_gene: TRBV6-5; d_gene: TRBD1; CDR3aa: CASRDRVTEAFF; CDR3nt: TGTGCCAGCAGGGACAGGGTGACTGAAGCTTTCTTT
abundance: NA; j_gene: TRBJ2-6; v_gene: TRBV9; d_gene: NA; CDR3aa: CASSVGARGGTGANVLTF; CDR3nt: TGTGCCAGCAGCGTTGGAGCTCGAGGGGGAACTGGGGCCAACGTCCTGACTTTC
abundance: NA; j_gene: TRBJ1-6; v_gene: TRBV10-2; d_gene: NA; CDR3aa: CASSARQANSPLHF; CDR3nt: TGCGCCAGCAGTGCCAGGCAGGCCAATTCACCCCTCCACTTT
abundance: NA; j_gene: TRBJ2-5; v_gene: TRBV6-5; d_gene: TRBD1; CDR3aa: CASRGQGETQYF; CDR3nt: TGTGCCAGCAGAGGACAGGGAGAGACCCAGTACTTC
abundance: NA; j_gene: TRBJ1-1; v_gene: TRBV5-1; d_gene: NA; CDR3aa: CASSLDRPNTEAFF; CDR3nt: TGCGCCAGCAGCTTGGACAGGCCCAACACTGAAGCTTTCTTT
abundance: NA; j_gene: TRBJ2-5; v_gene: TRBV7-2; d_gene: TRBD1; CDR3aa: CASSHRTTGVQETQYF; CDR3nt: TGTGCCAGCAGCCATAGAACTACAGGGGTCCAAGAGACCCAGTACTTC
abundance: few; j_gene: TRBJ2-7; v_gene: TRBV15; d_gene: TRBD1; CDR3aa: CATSPGQGDLLRRYF; CDR3nt: TGTGCCACCAGCCCGGGACAGGGAGACCTCCTACGTCGGTACTTC
abundance: few; j_gene: TRBJ1-5; v_gene: TRBV11-2; d_gene: NA; CDR3aa: CASSLDGRGPQHF; CDR3nt: TGTGCCAGCAGCTTAGATGGCCGAGGGCCCCAGCATTTT
abundance: NA; j_gene: TRBJ2-1; v_gene: TRBV2; d_gene: NA; CDR3aa: CASRARDNEQFF; CDR3nt: TGTGCCAGCAGGGCCAGGGACAATGAGCAGTTCTTC
abundance: NA; j_gene: TRBJ1-1; v_gene: TRBV11-2; d_gene: TRBD1; CDR3aa: CASSPENRGFAEAFF; CDR3nt: TGTGCCAGCAGCCCGGAAAACAGGGGGTTCGCTGAAGCTTTCTTT
abundance: NA; j_gene: TRBJ1-4; v_gene: TRBV25-1; d_gene: NA; CDR3aa: CASTDRAELNEKLFF; CDR3nt: TGTGCCAGCACCGACAGAGCTGAACTAAATGAAAAACTGTTTTTT
abundance: NA; j_gene: TRBJ2-3; v_gene: TRBV19; d_gene: TRBD2; CDR3aa: CASSIIAGGASDTQYF; CDR3nt: TGTGCCAGTAGTATAATAGCGGGGGGGGCCTCAGATACGCAGTATTTT
abundance: few; j_gene: TRBJ1-2; v_gene: TRBV20-1; d_gene: NA; CDR3aa: CSALINGYTF; CDR3nt: TGCAGTGCTCTTATAAATGGCTACACCTTC
abundance: NA; j_gene: TRBJ1-2; v_gene: TRBV27; d_gene: TRBD1; CDR3aa: CASSLDRENGYTF; CDR3nt: TGTGCCAGCAGTTTAGACAGGGAAAATGGCTACACCTTC
abundance: NA; j_gene: TRBJ1-2; v_gene: TRBV5-1; d_gene: NA; CDR3aa: CASSLEGDGVGYTF; CDR3nt: TGCGCCAGCAGCTTGGAGGGGGATGGGGTAGGCTACACCTTC
abundance: NA; j_gene: TRBJ1-1; v_gene: TRBV27; d_gene: TRBD1; CDR3aa: CASSINRGNTEAFF; CDR3nt: TGTGCCAGCAGCATAAACAGGGGAAACACTGAAGCTTTCTTT
abundance: NA; j_gene: TRBJ2-3; v_gene: TRBV6-6; d_gene: NA; CDR3aa: CASRTRGGTDTQYF; CDR3nt: TGTGCCAGCAGGACCAGGGGAGGGACAGATACGCAGTATTTT